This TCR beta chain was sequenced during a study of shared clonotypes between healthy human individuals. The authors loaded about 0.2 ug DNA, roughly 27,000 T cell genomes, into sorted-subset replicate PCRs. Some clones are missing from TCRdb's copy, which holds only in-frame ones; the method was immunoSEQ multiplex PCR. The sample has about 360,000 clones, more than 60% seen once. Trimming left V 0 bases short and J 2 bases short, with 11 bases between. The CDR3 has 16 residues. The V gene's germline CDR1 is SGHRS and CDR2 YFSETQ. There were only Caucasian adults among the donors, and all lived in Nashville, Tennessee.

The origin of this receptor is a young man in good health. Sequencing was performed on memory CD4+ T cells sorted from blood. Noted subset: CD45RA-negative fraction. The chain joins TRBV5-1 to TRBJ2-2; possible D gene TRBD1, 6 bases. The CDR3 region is CASSLDRELNTGELFF. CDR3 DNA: TGCGCCAGCAGCTTGGACAGGGAACTCAACACCGGGGAGCTGTTTTTT.